A selection of T cell receptor beta chains follows, all from one sample in a study of control samples from healthy donors and cancer patients. Produced via immunoSEQ multiplex PCR; TCRdb's table is partial and in-frame only. Of about 140,000 clones in the sample, around 90% are singletons; the top ten hold about 3%. Sequencing was performed on blood. The receptors were sampled from a man in his thirties or forties in good health. The CDR3 runs from the conserved cysteine through the conserved F or W. A D gene is named only where the DNA matches it firmly. Some rows mark clone size as missing; the rest say once, few, many or name a class of expanded clone.

. | 14 | TRBJ1-6 | TRBV30 | . | TGTGCCTGGAGTGTGGGGCAGGGATATTCACCCCTCCACTTT | CAWSVGQGYSPLHF
once | 15 | TRBJ1-2 | TRBV28 | TRBD1 | TGTGCCAGCAGTTCTTGGACAGGGCTGGACTATGGCTACACCTTC | CASSSWTGLDYGYTF
. | 15 | TRBJ2-7 | TRBV27 | . | TGTGCCAGCAGTTTATCGACGGACCTACCCTACGAGCAGTACTTC | CASSLSTDLPYEQYF
few | 13 | TRBJ1-1 | TRBV19 | . | TGTGCCAGTAGTATAGCTCTGAACACTGAAGCTTTCTTT | CASSIALNTEAFF
once | 15 | TRBJ1-6 | TRBV14 | . | TGTGCCAGCAGCCTCGTCGGGGGCAGAGATTCACCCCTCCACTTT | CASSLVGGRDSPLHF
. | 13 | TRBJ1-2 | TRBV19 | . | TGTGCCAGTAGTTCCCAGGAACTTTATGGCTACACCTTC | CASSSQELYGYTF
. | 16 | TRBJ1-5 | TRBV21-1 | . | TGTGCCAGCAGCAAAGGTTCGGGGGCCCCCAATCAGCCCCAGCATTTT | CASSKGSGAPNQPQHF
. | 16 | TRBJ2-3 | TRBV25-1 | . | TGTGCCAGCAGTGAAACCCAGAGGGCGTTCACAGATACGCAGTATTTT | CASSETQRAFTDTQYF
few | 16 | TRBJ2-1 | TRBV7-8 | TRBD2 | TGTGCCAGCAGCTTAGTCCCAGCGGGGGCAACGGGTGAGCAGTTCTTC | CASSLVPAGATGEQFF
. | 18 | TRBJ1-5 | TRBV24-1 | . | TGTGCCACCAGTGATTTGGTGGGATACAAGGTAAGCAATCAGCCCCAGCATTTT | CATSDLVGYKVSNQPQHF
. | 13 | TRBJ1-5 | TRBV29-1 | . | TGCAGCGTTGATTTAGGGAGCAATCAGCCCCAGCATTTT | CSVDLGSNQPQHF
. | 15 | TRBJ1-2 | TRBV6-1 | TRBD1 | TGTGCCAGCAGTGGAGCGACAGGGGGCGCCGATGGCTACACCTTC | CASSGATGGADGYTF
. | 11 | TRBJ1-1 | TRBV12-3/TRBV12-4 | . | TGTGCCAGCACCCAGGGCACTGAAGCTTTCTTT | CASTQGTEAFF
once | 15 | TRBJ2-2 | TRBV5-8 | . | TGTGCCAGCAGCGGGGACAACCCGAACACCGGGGAGCTGTTTTTT | CASSGDNPNTGELFF
. | 16 | TRBJ1-1 | TRBV18 | TRBD1 | TGTGCCAGCTCACAAGTTCTGACAGGGCGGGGGACTGAAGCTTTCTTT | CASSQVLTGRGTEAFF
. | 14 | TRBJ1-1 | TRBV25-1 | . | TGTGCCAGCAGTGGTTATAATAGGGACACTGAAGCTTTCTTT | CASSGYNRDTEAFF
. | 14 | TRBJ1-1 | TRBV7-8 | . | TGTGCCAGCAGCCATCCAGGGGCGAACACTGAAGCTTTCTTT | CASSHPGANTEAFF
. | 15 | TRBJ1-2 | TRBV27 | . | TGTGCCAGCAGTGGAGGGACACCAACTAACTATGGCTACACCTTC | CASSGGTPTNYGYTF
. | 15 | TRBJ2-2 | TRBV5-4 | TRBD1 | TGTGCCAGCAGCCCCGGGACAGGGGAGATCGGGGAGCTGTTTTTT | CASSPGTGEIGELFF
. | 16 | TRBJ2-2 | TRBV18 | TRBD1 | TGTGCCAGCTCCAAAGCAGGGGGCTATAACACCGGGGAGCTGTTTTTT | CASSKAGGYNTGELFF
. | 13 | TRBJ1-1 | TRBV25-1 | . | TGTGCCAGCAGTCCCATACTGAACACTGAAGCTTTCTTT | CASSPILNTEAFF
. | 14 | TRBJ1-2 | TRBV7-9 | . | TGTGCCAGCTCTTCCCCGACTTCAGGGCGTGGCTACACCTTC | CASSSPTSGRGYTF
. | 15 | TRBJ1-1 | TRBV18 | . | TGTGCCAGCTCGCGGGGAGGGGCCAAGAACACTGAAGCTTTCTTT | CASSRGGAKNTEAFF
. | 16 | TRBJ1-3 | TRBV3-1/TRBV3-2 | . | TGTGCCAGCAGCCAAGTGCGGGGGAGAACTGGAAACACCATATATTTT | CASSQVRGRTGNTIYF
. | 13 | TRBJ2-3 | TRBV7-9 | . | TGTGCCAGCAGCTTAGCCTTGGCAGATACGCAGTATTTT | CASSLALADTQYF
. | 14 | TRBJ1-1 | TRBV5-4 | . | TGTGCCAGCAGCCTGGAGATTGCGGACACTGAAGCTTTCTTT | CASSLEIADTEAFF
. | 14 | TRBJ1-2 | TRBV15 | . | TGTGCCACCAGCAGAGTGGGCAGTGCCTATGGCTACACCTTC | CATSRVGSAYGYTF
. | 17 | TRBJ1-3 | TRBV25-1 | . | TGTGCCAGCAGTGAACCACATACGGATACCTCTGGAAACACCATATATTTT | CASSEPHTDTSGNTIYF
few | 13 | TRBJ1-1 | TRBV15 | . | TGTGCCACCAGTCGGACAGTGAACACTGAAGCTTTCTTT | CATSRTVNTEAFF
. | 14 | TRBJ2-1 | TRBV29-1 | TRBD2 | TGCAGCGTCGCCGGCGGGGGGGCGAACAATGAGCAGTTCTTC | CSVAGGGANNEQFF
. | 15 | TRBJ1-6 | TRBV6-1 | TRBD1 | TGTGCCAGCAGAGAAGGGGGCGCGCGTAATTCACCCCTCCACTTT | CASREGGARNSPLHF